Described below is a single T cell receptor beta chain sequence and its context. The clone's antigen remains unknown. Base qualities are missing; no much larger clone stands one base away. The library was generated by the immunoSEQ multiplex PCR assay. TCRdb obtained this table from immuneACCESS and retained in-frame rearrangements with V and J assigned. These tables miss some clones; where compared with another copy, unresolved V genes account for less than half of the shortfall, and the remainder is unexplained. For this sample there are more than 65,000 clones; around 94% appear just once. Jointly, the top ten make up roughly 0.21% of the sample. CDR3 length: 13 amino acids, cysteine to phenylalanine. Here the CDR3 DNA is all that survives: 39 bases in frame from base 1. In the germline V gene, CDR1 corresponds to ENHRY and CDR2 to SYGVKD. A distance of 7 bases separates the germline ends of V and J, which lose 2 bases and 3 bases respectively.

The sample is drawn from a study of T cell changes during pregnancy in multiple sclerosis (dated by TCRdb to the late 2010s). With regard to the full study: The study looked at changes in the T cell repertoire across pregnancy in women with multiple sclerosis.

The origin of this receptor is a female donor with multiple sclerosis, enrolled in a pregnancy study. The sample in question was CD4+ T cells from peripheral blood mononuclear cells, obtained before pregnancy. The V gene is TRBV10-3 and the J gene is TRBJ1-1, with TRBD1 tentatively as D gene (5 bases match). The CDR3 is CAISEGQYTEAFF. Read as DNA, the sequence is TGTGCCATCAGTGAGGGACAATACACTGAAGCTTTCTTT.